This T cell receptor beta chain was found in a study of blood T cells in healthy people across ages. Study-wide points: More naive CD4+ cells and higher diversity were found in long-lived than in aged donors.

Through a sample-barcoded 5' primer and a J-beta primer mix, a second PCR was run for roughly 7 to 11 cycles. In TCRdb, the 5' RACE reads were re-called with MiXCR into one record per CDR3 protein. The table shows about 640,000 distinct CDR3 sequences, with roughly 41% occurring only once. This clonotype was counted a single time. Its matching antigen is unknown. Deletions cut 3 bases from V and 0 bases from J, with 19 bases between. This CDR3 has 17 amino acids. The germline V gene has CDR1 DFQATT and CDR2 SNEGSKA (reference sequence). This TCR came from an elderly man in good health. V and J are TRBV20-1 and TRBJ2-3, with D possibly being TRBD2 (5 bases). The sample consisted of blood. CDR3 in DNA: TGCAGTGCTAGCGTCCGGAGCGGAGCCTGGAGCACAGATACGCAGTATTTT. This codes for CSASVRSGAWSTDTQYF.